The sequence of this T cell receptor (beta chain) was determined in a study of identical twins. This clonotype occurred a few times. Using its own MiXCR run on the 5' RACE reads, TCRdb lists one record per CDR3 protein. This table has some 300,000 distinct CDR3 sequences, about 12% appearing once. Healthy Caucasians were all of the donors. V was shortened by 5 bases and J by 0 bases, with 14 bases between the two germline ends. The CDR3 length is 16 residues. This sample was shared with a second study, whose subject was yellow fever vaccine responses in identical twins.

This chain uses TRBV12-3 or TRBV12-4 with TRBJ1-3, with a weak D call TRBD1 (6 bases). The TCR was taken from a woman under 30 in good health. The material sequenced was CD8+ T cells sorted from blood. The CDR3 sequence is CASSRGAGPSGNTIYF. The DNA of the CDR3 is TGTGCCAGCAGTCGGGGGGCAGGCCCCTCTGGAAACACCATATATTTT.